The 15 T cell receptor beta chains below all came from one sample that was sequenced in a study of neurological immune-mediated disorders. TCRdb analysed the 5' RACE reads with MiXCR anew, one entry per CDR3 protein. The sample records more than 75,000 distinct CDR3 sequences, under 13% being singletons. The sequencing sample was made of PBMCs. These TCRs come from a man aged 40-50 years in good health.

The sample holds many counts of this clonotype. This rearrangement joins TRBV20-1 to TRBJ2-5, with 13 nucleotides matching TRBD2. The CDR3 is 18 amino acids. Germline values: CDR1 DFQATT, CDR2 SNEGSKA (reference sequence). The J segment lost 3 bases and the V segment lost 7 bases, leaving 17 bases of the junction unmatched. The CDR3 sequence: CSVSGWTSGSGWEETQYF. The CDR3 DNA follows: TGCAGTGTCTCGGGATGGACTAGCGGGAGTGGTTGGGAAGAGACCCAGTACTTC.

The sample holds many counts of this clonotype. V and J are TRBV7-2 and TRBJ2-5; D is unclear. The CDR3 runs 16 residues. The V end lost 7 bases, the J end lost 1 base, and 19 bases lay between the germline ends. Germline values: CDR1 SGHTA, CDR2 FQGNSA. The CDR3 bases are TGTGCCAGCACCTATAGGGCGGCGGCCACCCAAGAGACCCAGTACTTC. Amino acids: CASTYRAAATQETQYF.

This clonotype was observed many times. The genes are TRBV6-6 and TRBJ1-5; D is perhaps TRBD1 (6 bases). V was shortened by 2 bases and J by 2 bases, with 13 bases between the two germline ends. Germline-derived CDR1 and CDR2 are MNHNY and SVGAGI (reference sequence). The CDR3 is 16 residues long. The CDR3 sequence: CASSYEGGVGNQPQHF. The CDR3 region has the DNA TGTGCCAGCAGTTACGAGGGGGGCGTGGGCAATCAGCCCCAGCATTTT.

The table lists this clonotype with many counts. V gene TRBV20-1 combines with J gene TRBJ2-7, with D perhaps TRBD2 (7 bases). CDR1 and CDR2 (germline): DFQATT, SNEGSKA (reference sequence). The CDR3 spans 12 residues. Trimming stripped 5 bases from V and 4 bases from J, with 12 bases between. The CDR3 DNA reads TGCAGTGCTTGGGGGGGGCTGTACGAGCAGTACTTC. Encoded protein: CSAWGGLYEQYF.

This clonotype was seen ten or more times. The V and J genes are TRBV29-1 and TRBJ1-2; D unresolved. This CDR3 comprises 12 residues. Germline CDR1 is SQVTM and CDR2 is ANQGSEA. Trimming shortened V by 4 bases and J by 2 bases, and 8 bases separated the two germline ends. The CDR3 DNA reads as TGCAGCGTTGTTGTGGGGAACTATGGCTACACCTTC. It specifies CSVVVGNYGYTF.

This clonotype was recorded at least ten times. The chain has TRBV7-6 and TRBJ2-1; D not resolved. CDR1 is SGHVS, CDR2 FNYEAQ, per germline. Trimming cost V 2 bases and J 9 bases, with 8 bases left between them. The CDR3 sequence is 12 residues long. CDR3 nucleotide sequence: TGTGCCAGCAGCTTAATTTTGCGTGAGCAGTTCTTC. It specifies CASSLILREQFF.

This clonotype came up many times. The chain combines TRBV29-1 with TRBJ1-1, with D possibly matching TRBD1 (5 bases). Germline lookup yields CDR1 SQVTM and CDR2 ANQGSEA. The length of the CDR3 is 12 residues. V gave up 7 bases and J gave up 4 bases, with 13 bases separating them. The CDR3 sequence: CSARRGGTEAFF. The DNA of the CDR3 is TGCAGCGCCAGGCGGGGGGGCACTGAAGCTTTCTTT.

The rearrangement uses TRBV20-1 and TRBJ2-7, with a weak D call TRBD2 (6 bases). The CDR3 consists of 14 residues. Per the germline V gene, CDR1 is DFQATT and CDR2 is SNEGSKA (reference sequence). V lost 6 bases and J 1 base, leaving 16 bases between the germline ends. The CDR3 is CSARLDPSSYEQYF. CDR3 nucleotides: TGCAGTGCCAGACTAGACCCTAGTTCCTACGAGCAGTACTTC.

This clonotype was counted a single time. This may stem from a read error, because a much larger clone lies one nucleotide away. The chain has TRBV15 and TRBJ2-7; possibly TRBD2 for D (5 bases). There are 15 residues in the CDR3. Germline lookup yields CDR1 LNHNV and CDR2 YYDKDF (reference sequence). Trimming left V 1 base short and J 6 bases short, with 16 bases between. DNA of the CDR3: TGTGCCACCAGCAGAGGAGTGGGAGATGGGTCCGAGCAGTACTTC. It translates to CATSRGVGDGSEQYF.

This clonotype appeared many times. The rearrangement joins TRBV7-2 to TRBJ2-2; no clear D gene. The CDR3 sequence is 17 residues long. The germline CDR1 and CDR2 sequences are SGHTA and FQGNSA. V was shortened by 2 bases and J by 1 base, with 14 bases between the two germline ends. The CDR3 reads CASSLPRDLLNTGELFF. CDR3 bases: TGTGCCAGCAGCTTACCCCGAGACTTATTGAACACCGGGGAGCTGTTTTTT.

This clonotype was recorded many times. The rearrangement joins TRBV7-2 to TRBJ2-5; D may be TRBD1 (5 bases). The germline V gene has CDR1 SGHTA and CDR2 FQGNSA. Trimming left V 1 base short and J 3 bases short, with 9 bases between. CDR3 length: 14 amino acids. The CDR3 nucleotides are TGTGCCAGCAGCTTAGGGTCAGGGAAAGAGACCCAGTACTTC. This encodes CASSLGSGKETQYF. Complete variable domain (other parts from reference TRBV7-2 and TRBJ2-5): GAGVSQSPSNKVTEKGKDVELRCDPISGHTALYWYRQSLGQGLEFLIYFQGNSAPDKSGLPSDRFSAERTGGSVSTLTIQRTQQEDSAVYLCASSLGSGKETQYFGPGTRLLVL.

This chain links TRBV29-1 with TRBJ1-1; D gene uncertain. Trimming cost V 4 bases and J 0 bases, with 9 bases left between them. The CDR3 sequence is 13 residues long. Per the germline V gene, CDR1 is SQVTM and CDR2 is ANQGSEA. This CDR3 is CSVGPLMNTEAFF. CDR3 coding DNA: TGCAGCGTTGGGCCCCTTATGAACACTGAAGCTTTCTTT.

In this sample, this clonotype turned up many times. J is TRBJ1-2 and V is TRBV10-1; 9 bases line up with TRBD1. Germline assignment: CDR1 WNHNN and CDR2 SYGVQD (reference sequence). This CDR3 has 15 residues. Losses at the gene ends were 6 bases for V and 7 bases for J; bases not matched to a gene: 12. The CDR3 DNA reads as TGCGCCAGCAGCGCCGGACAGGGGAGATCTTTTGGCTACACCTTC. Protein product: CASSAGQGRSFGYTF.

This clonotype was found many times. The chain joins TRBV7-3 to TRBJ2-5; TRBD2 agrees at 14 bases. After removal of 4 bases from V and 4 bases from J, the junction contained 2 bases not matched to a gene. Germline V lookup: CDR1 SGHTA, CDR2 FQGTGA. The CDR3 runs 15 residues. The CDR3 DNA sequence: TGTGCCAGCAGCTCAGGGACTAGCGGGAGAGAGACCCAGTACTTC. The encoded protein is CASSSGTSGRETQYF.

This clonotype came up many times. The chain uses TRBV12-3 or TRBV12-4 and TRBJ2-5; no definite D call. V dropped 8 bases and J dropped 4 bases, with 14 bases sitting between them. The CDR3 has 13 amino acids. CDR3 residues: CASSKGSSETQYF. CDR3 in DNA: TGTGCCAGCTCAAAAGGCTCGTCAGAGACCCAGTACTTC.